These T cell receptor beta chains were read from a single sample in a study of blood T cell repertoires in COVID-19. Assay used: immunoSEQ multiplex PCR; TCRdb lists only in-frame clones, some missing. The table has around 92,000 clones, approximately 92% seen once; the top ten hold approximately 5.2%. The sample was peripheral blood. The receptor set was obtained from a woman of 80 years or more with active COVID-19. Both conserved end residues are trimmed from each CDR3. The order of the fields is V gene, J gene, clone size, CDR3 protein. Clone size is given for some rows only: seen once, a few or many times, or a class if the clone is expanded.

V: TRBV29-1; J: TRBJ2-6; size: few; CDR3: SVEEGLSPGANVLT
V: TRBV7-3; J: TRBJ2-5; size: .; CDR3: ASSSYGRRETQY
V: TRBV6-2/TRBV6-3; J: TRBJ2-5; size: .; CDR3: ASSSGTGAGETQY
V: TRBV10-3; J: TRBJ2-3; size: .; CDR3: AISGSAGGRDTQY
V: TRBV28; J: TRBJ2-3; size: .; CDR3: ASSFNRVRADTQY
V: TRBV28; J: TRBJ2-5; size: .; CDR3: ASSSNRGLGETQY
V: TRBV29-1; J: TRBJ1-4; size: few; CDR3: SVGGSGTGEKLF
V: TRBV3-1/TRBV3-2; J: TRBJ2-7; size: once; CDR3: ASRGSSYEQY
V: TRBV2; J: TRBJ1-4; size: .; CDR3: ASSPLNEKLF
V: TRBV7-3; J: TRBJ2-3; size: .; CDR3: ASSPRSGLAGADTQY
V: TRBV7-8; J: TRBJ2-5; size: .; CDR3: ASSPGQGPRGETQY
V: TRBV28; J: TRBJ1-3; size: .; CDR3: ASSGGGYSGNTIY
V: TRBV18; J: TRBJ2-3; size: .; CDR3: ASSPEASTDTQY
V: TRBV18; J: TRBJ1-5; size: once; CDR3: ASSPQGALSNQPQH
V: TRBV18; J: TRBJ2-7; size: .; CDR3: ASSPRIIAGENEQY
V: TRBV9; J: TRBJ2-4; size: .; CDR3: ASSVGRDRLAKNIQY
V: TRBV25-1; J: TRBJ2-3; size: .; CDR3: ASSGDTDTQY
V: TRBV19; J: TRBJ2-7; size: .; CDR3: ASSYRGSSYEQY
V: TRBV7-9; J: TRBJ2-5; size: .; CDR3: ASSWPGGLETQY
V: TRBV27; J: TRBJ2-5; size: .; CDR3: ASTGLAGGQETQY
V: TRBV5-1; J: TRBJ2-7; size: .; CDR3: ASSSGTNSYEQY
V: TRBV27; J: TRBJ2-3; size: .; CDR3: ASRRMGADTQY
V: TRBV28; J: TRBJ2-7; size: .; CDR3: ASSFPLAGGNPYEQY
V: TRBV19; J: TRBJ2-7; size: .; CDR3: ASSRTSGRGEY
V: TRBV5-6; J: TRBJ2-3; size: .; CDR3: ASSLGLAGVDTQY